This paragraph covers one T cell receptor (beta chain) sequence. Its target is unknown. This entry belongs to a study of T-cell memory formation after mild COVID-19. Study summary: TCR clusters mostly belonged to single donors. Study-wide points: In pre-infection memory, a portion of responding clones appeared, which suggested that cross-reactive memory joined. Among contracting clones, CD4+ were mainly CM/EM and CD8+ enriched in EMRA. Confirmation of SARS-CoV-2 specificity was lacking for second-wave clones peaking day 37.

Germline CDR1 reads LNHDA; CDR2 reads SQIVND (reference sequence). Trimming removed 2 bases at V and 4 bases at J, with 20 bases between. CDR3 length: 17 residues. TCRdb re-called the 5' RACE reads through MiXCR, storing one row per CDR3 protein. The table includes 200,000 to 250,000 distinct CDR3 sequences, around 27% detected once. The V and J genes are TRBV19 and TRBJ1-2; no clear D gene. The material sequenced was PBMCs or a T cell subset sorted from them (not recorded which). The source is an adult woman who had mild COVID-19 (a few samples of this study predate the infection). Cell type and time point are not known. The CDR3 nucleotides read TGTGCCAGTAGTATAAAACGAACGGGCCGGAGTCTCTATGGCTACACCTTC. This translates into CASSIKRTGRSLYGYTF.